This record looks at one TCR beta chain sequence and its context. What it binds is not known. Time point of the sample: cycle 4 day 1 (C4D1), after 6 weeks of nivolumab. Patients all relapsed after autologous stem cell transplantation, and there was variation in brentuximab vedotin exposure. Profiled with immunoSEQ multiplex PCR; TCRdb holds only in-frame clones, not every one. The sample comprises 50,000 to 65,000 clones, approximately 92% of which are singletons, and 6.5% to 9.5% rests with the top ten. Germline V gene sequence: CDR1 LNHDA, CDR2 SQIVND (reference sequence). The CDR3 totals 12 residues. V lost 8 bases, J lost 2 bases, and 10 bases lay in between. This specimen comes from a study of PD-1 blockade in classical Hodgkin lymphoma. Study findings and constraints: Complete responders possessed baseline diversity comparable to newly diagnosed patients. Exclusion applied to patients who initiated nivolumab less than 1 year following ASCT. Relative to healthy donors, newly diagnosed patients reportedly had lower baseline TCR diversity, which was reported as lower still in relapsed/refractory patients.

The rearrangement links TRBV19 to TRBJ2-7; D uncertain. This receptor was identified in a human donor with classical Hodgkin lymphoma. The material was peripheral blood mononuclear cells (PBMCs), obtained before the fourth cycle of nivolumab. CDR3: CASGRAPYEQYF. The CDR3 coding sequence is TGTGCCAGTGGCCGGGCCCCCTACGAGCAGTACTTC.